The table lists the clone carrying this TCR beta chain with many counts. The antigen remains unidentified. These data belong to a study of metastatic and nonmetastatic thyroid tumors. General study findings and limits: Patients with malignant thyroid tumors reportedly had significantly higher TCR beta diversity than those with benign nodules, in blood and tumor.

Authors' processing steps: Building a distant-metastasis classifier for papillary thyroid cancer drew on CDR3 differences across clinicopathological groups. With MiXCR, TCRdb reprocessed the PCR reads. The V and J calls here are based on TCRdb, not the publication. The table lists 43,000 or so clones, roughly a quarter of them singletons. None of the patients had undergone any treatment ahead of thyroid surgery. Trimming stripped 2 bases from V and 0 bases from J, with 12 bases between. Germline loops: CDR1 MNHEY, CDR2 SVGAGI. The CDR3 consists of 16 residues. The sample comprised blood. The origin of this receptor is a male donor with papillary thyroid cancer or a benign thyroid nodule (not recorded which). Some clones in this sample may be carry-over from other donors' samples. V usage is TRBV6-5 and J usage is TRBJ2-3, with D perhaps TRBD2 (6 bases). The CDR3 nucleotides are TGTGCCAGCAGTTACGAAGCGGGCATAAGCACAGATACGCAGTATTTT. Protein sequence: CASSYEAGISTDTQYF.